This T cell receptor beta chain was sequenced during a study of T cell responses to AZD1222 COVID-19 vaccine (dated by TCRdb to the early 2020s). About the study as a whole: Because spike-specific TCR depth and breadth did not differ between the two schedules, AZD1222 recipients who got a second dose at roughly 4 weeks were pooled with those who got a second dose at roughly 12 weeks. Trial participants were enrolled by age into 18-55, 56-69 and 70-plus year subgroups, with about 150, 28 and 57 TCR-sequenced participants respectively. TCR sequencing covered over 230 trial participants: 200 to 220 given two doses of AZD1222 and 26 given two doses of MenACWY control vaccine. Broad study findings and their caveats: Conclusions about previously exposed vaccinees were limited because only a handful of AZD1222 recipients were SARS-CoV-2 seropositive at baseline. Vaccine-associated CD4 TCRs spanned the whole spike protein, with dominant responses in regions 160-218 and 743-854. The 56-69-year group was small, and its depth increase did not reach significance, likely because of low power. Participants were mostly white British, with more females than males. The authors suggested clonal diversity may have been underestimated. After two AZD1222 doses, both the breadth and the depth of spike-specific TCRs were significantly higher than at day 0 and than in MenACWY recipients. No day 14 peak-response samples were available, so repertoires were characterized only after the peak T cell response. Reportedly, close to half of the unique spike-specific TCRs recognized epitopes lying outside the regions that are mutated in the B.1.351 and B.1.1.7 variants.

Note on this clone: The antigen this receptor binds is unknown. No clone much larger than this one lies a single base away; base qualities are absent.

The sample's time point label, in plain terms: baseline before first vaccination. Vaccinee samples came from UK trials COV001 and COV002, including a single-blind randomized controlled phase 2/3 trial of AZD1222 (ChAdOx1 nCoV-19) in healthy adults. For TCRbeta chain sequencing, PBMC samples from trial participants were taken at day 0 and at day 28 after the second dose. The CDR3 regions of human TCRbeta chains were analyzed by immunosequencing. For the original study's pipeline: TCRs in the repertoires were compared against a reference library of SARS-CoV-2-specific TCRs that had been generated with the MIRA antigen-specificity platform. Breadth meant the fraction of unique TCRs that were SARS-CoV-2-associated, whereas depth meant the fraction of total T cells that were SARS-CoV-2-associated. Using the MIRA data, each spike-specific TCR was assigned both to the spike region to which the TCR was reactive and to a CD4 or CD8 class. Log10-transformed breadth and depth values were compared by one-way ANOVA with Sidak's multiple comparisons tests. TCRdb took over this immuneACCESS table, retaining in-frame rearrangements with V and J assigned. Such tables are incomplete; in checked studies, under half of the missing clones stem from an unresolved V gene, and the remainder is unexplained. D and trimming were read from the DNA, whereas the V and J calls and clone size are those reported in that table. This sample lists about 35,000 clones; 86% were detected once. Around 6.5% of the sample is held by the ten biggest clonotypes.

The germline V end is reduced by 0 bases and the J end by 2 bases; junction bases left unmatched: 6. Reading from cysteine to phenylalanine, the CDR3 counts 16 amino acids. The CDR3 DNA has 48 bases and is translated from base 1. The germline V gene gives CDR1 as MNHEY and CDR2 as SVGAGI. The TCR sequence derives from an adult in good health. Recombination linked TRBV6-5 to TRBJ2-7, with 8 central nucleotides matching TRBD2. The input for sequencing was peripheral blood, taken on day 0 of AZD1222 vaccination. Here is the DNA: TGTGCCAGCAGTTACTCCTCCCCGGGACTAGCCTACGAGCAGTACTTC. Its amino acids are CASSYSSPGLAYEQYF.